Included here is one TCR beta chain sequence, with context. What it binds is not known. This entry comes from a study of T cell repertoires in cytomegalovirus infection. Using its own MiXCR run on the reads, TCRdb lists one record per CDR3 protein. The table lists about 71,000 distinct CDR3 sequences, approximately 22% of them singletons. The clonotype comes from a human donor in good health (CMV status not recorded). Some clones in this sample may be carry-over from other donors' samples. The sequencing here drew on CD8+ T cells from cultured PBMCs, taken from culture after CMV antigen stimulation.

CDR3 amino acids: CASSLRSSAETQYF. DNA of the CDR3: TGTGCCAGCAGTTTAAGGTCCAGTGCGGAGACCCAGTACTTC. This chain uses TRBV27 with TRBJ2-5; D is unclear. The CDR3 contains 14 residues. V lost 2 bases and J 5 bases, leaving 12 bases between the germline ends. CDR1 is MNHEY, CDR2 SMNVEV, per germline (reference sequence).